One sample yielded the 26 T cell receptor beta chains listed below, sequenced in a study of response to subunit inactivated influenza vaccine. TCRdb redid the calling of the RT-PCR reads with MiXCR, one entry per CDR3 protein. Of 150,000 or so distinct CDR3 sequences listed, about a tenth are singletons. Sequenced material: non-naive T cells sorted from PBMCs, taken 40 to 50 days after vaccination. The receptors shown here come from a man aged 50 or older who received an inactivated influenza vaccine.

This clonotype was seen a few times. The CDR3 here is CASSLAASVDGELFF. The CDR3 DNA is TGTGCCAGCAGCTTAGCGGCCAGTGTCGACGGGGAGCTGTTTTTT. V is TRBV7-2 and J is TRBJ2-2; D remains ambiguous. V dropped 0 bases and J dropped 7 bases, with 12 bases sitting between them. CDR1 and CDR2 (germline): SGHTA, FQGNSA. This CDR3 is 15 amino acids long. Combining the CDR3 with reference TRBV7-2 and TRBJ2-2 gives the whole variable domain GAGVSQSPSNKVTEKGKDVELRCDPISGHTALYWYRQSLGQGLEFLIYFQGNSAPDKSGLPSDRFSAERTGGSVSTLTIQRTQQEDSAVYLCASSLAASVDGELFFGEGSRLTVL.

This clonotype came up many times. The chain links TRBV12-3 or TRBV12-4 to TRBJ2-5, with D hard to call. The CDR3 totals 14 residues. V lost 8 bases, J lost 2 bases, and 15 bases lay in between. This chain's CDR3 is CASSLGRIQETQYF. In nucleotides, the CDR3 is TGTGCCAGCTCTTTAGGGCGAATTCAAGAGACCCAGTACTTC.

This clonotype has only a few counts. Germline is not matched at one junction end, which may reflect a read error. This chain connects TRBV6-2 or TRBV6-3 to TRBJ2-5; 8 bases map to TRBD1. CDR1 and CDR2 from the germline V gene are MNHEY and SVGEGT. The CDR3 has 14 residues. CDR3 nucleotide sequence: TGTGCCAGCAGTGACTCCAGGGGGCTGGGGACCCAGTACTTC. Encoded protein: CASSDSRGLGTQYF.

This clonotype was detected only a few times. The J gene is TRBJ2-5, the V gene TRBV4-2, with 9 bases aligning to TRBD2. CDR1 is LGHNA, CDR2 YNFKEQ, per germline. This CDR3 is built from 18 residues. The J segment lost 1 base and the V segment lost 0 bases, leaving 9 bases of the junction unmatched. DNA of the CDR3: TGTGCCAGCAGCCAAGATCTAGGGAGCGGGGGGAGCCAAGAGACCCAGTACTTC. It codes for CASSQDLGSGGSQETQYF.

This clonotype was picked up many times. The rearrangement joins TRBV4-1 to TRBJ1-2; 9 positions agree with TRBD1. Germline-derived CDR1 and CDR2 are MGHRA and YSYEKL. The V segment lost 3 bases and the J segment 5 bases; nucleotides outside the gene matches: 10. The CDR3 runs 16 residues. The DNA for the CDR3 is TGCGCCAGCAGCCAGACCGTTACAGGGGGCGGGTATGGCTACACCTTC. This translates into CASSQTVTGGGYGYTF.

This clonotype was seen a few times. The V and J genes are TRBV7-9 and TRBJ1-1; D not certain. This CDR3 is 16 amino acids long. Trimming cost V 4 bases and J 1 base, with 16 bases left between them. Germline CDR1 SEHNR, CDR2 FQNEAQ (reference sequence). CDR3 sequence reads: CASSSPYGVWNTEAFF. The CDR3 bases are TGTGCCAGCAGCTCCCCCTACGGGGTGTGGAACACTGAAGCTTTCTTT. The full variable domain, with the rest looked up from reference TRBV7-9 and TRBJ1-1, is DTGVSQNPRHKITKRGQNVTFRCDPISEHNRLYWYRQTLGQGPEFLTYFQNEAQLEKSRLLSDRFSAERPKGSFSTLEIQRTEQGDSAMYLCASSSPYGVWNTEAFFGQGTRLTVV.

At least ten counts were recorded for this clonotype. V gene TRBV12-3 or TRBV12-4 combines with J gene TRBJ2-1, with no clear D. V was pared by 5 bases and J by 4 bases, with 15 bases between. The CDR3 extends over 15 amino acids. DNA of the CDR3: TGTGCCAGCAGTCCGCAGGACGGCCTATACAATGAGCAGTTCTTC. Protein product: CASSPQDGLYNEQFF.

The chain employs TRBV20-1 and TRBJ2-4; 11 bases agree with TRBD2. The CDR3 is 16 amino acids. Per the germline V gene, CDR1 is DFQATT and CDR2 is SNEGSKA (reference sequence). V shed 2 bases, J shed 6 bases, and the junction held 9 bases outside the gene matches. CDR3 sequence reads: CSARRVAGGLRNIQYF. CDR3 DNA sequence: TGCAGTGCTAGAAGAGTAGCGGGAGGGCTCCGAAACATTCAGTACTTC.

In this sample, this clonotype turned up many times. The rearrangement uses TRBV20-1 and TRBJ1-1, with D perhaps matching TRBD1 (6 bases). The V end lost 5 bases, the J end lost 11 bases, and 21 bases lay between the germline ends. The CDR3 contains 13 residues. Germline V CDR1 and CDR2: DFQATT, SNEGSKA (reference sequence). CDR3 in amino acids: CSAVRGGGVAAFF. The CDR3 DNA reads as TGCAGTGCTGTTAGGGGGGGGGGCGTCGCGGCTTTCTTT.

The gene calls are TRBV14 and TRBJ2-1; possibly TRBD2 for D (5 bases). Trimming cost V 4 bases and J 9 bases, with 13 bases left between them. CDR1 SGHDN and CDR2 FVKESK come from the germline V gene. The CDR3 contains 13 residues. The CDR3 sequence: CASSPRAVGEQFF. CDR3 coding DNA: TGTGCCAGCAGCCCGAGGGCAGTAGGTGAGCAGTTCTTC.

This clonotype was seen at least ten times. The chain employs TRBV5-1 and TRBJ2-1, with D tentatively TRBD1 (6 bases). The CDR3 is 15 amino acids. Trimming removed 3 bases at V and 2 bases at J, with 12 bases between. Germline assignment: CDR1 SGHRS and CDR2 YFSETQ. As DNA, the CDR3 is TGCGCCAGCAGCTCACCGTCAGGGGCCTACAATGAGCAGTTCTTC. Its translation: CASSSPSGAYNEQFF. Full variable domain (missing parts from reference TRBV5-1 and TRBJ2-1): KAGVTQTPRYLIKTRGQQVTLSCSPISGHRSVSWYQQTPGQGLQFLFEYFSETQRNKGNFPGRFSGRQFSNSRSEMNVSTLELGDSALYLCASSSPSGAYNEQFFGPGTRLTVL.

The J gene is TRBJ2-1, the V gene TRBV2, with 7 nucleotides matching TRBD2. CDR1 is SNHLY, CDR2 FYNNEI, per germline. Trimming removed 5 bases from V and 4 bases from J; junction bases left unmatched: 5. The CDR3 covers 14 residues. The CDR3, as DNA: TGTGCCAGCAGTACGACTAGCAGATACAATGAGCAGTTCTTC. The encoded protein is CASSTTSRYNEQFF. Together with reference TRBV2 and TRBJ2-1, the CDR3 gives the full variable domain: EPEVTQTPSHQVTQMGQEVILRCVPISNHLYFYWYRQILGQKVEFLVSFYNNEISEKSEIFDDQFSVERPDGSNFTLKIRSTKLEDSAMYFCASSTTSRYNEQFFGPGTRLTVL.

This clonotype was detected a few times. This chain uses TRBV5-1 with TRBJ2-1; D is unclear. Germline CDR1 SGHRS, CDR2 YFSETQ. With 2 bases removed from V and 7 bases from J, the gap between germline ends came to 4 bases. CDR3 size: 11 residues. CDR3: CASSFQNEQFF. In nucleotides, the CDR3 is TGCGCCAGCAGCTTTCAAAATGAGCAGTTCTTC.

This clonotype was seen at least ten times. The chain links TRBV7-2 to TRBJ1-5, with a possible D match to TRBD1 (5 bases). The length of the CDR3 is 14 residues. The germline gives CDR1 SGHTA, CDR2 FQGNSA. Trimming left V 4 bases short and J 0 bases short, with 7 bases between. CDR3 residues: CASSWDGSNQPQHF. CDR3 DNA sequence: TGTGCCAGCAGCTGGGACGGTAGCAATCAGCCCCAGCATTTT.

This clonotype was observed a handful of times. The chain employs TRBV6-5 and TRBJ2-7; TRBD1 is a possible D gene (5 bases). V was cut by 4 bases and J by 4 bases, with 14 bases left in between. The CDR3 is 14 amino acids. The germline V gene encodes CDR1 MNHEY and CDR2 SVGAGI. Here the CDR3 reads CASSSPQQGYEQYF. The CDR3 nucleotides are TGTGCCAGCAGTTCTCCCCAGCAGGGTTACGAGCAGTACTTC.

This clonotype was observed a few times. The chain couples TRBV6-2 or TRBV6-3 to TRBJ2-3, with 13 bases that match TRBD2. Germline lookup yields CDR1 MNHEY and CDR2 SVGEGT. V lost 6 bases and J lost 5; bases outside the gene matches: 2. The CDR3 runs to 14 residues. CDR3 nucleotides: TGTGCCAGCAGAACTAGCGGGAGGGGAGATACGCAGTATTTT. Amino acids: CASRTSGRGDTQYF.

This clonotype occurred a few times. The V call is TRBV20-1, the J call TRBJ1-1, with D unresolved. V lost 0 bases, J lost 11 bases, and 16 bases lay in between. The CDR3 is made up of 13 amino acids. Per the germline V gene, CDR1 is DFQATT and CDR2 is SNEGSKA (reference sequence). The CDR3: CSARDSLGPRAFF. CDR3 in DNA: TGCAGTGCTAGAGATTCTTTGGGCCCTCGGGCTTTCTTT.

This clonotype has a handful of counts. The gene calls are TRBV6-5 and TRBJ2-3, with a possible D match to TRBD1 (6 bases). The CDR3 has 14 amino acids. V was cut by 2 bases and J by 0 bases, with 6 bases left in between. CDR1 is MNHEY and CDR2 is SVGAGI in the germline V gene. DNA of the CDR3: TGTGCCAGCAGTTACGGACAGAGCACAGATACGCAGTATTTT. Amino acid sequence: CASSYGQSTDTQYF.

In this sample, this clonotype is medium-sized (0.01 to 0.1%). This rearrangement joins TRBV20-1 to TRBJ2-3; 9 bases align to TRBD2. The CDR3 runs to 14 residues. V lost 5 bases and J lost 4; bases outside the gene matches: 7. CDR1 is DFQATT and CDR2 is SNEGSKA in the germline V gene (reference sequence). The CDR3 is CSAGSGSSPDTQYF. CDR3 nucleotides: TGCAGTGCTGGTAGCGGGAGTTCCCCAGATACGCAGTATTTT.

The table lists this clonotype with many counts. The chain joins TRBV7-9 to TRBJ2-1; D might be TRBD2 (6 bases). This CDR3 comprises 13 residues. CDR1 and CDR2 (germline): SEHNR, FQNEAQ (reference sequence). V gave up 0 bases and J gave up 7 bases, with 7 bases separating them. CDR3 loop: CASSLAAGNEQFF. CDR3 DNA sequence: TGTGCCAGCAGCTTAGCGGCGGGGAATGAGCAGTTCTTC.

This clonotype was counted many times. CDR3 residues: CASSQDRRDYEQYF. The CDR3 coding sequence is TGCGCCAGCAGCCAAGATCGAAGGGACTACGAGCAGTACTTC. The chain employs TRBV4-3 and TRBJ2-7; D gene ambiguous. V lost 0 bases and J 3 bases, leaving 9 bases between the germline ends. The germline V gene has CDR1 LGHNA and CDR2 YSLEER. The CDR3 loop spans 14 amino acids.

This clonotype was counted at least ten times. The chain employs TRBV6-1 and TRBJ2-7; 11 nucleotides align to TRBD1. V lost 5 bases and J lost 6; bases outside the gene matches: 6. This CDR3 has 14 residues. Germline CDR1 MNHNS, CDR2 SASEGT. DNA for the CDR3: TGTGCCAGCAGTACCGGACAGGGGGCTCGCGAGCAGTACTTC. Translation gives CASSTGQGAREQYF.

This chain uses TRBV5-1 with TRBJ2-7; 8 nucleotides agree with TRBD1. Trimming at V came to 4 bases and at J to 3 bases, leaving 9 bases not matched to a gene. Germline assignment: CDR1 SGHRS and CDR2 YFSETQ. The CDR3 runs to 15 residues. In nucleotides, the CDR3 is TGCGCCAGCAGCCCCATCGGGGACAGGCTCTACGAGCAGTACTTC. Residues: CASSPIGDRLYEQYF.

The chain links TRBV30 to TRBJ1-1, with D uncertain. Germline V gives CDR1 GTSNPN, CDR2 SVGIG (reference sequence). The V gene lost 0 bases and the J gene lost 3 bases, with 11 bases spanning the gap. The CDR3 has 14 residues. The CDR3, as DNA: TGTGCCTGGAGTGTATCGAGGCTTCACACTGAAGCTTTCTTT. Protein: CAWSVSRLHTEAFF.

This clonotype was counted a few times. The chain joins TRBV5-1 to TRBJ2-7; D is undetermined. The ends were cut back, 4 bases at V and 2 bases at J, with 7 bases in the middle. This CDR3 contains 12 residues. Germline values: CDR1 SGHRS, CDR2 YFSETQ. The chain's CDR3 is CASSLVAYEQYF. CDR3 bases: TGCGCCAGCAGCCTGGTTGCCTACGAGCAGTACTTC. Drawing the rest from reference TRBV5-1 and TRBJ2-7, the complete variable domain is KAGVTQTPRYLIKTRGQQVTLSCSPISGHRSVSWYQQTPGQGLQFLFEYFSETQRNKGNFPGRFSGRQFSNSRSEMNVSTLELGDSALYLCASSLVAYEQYFGPGTRLTVT.

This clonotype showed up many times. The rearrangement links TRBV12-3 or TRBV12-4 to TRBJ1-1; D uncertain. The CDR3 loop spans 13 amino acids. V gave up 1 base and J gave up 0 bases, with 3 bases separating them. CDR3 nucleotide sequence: TGTGCCAGCAGTTTAGGCGTGAACACTGAAGCTTTCTTT. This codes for CASSLGVNTEAFF.